The 25 T cell receptor beta chains below all came from one sample that was sequenced in a study of PD-1 blockade in classical Hodgkin lymphoma. Sequenced by immunoSEQ multiplex PCR; TCRdb stores in-frame clones only, minus some. The sample includes roughly 96,000 clones, 89% of them seen just once. All the patients suffered relapse after autologous stem cell transplantation, and brentuximab vedotin exposure differed. The specimen was peripheral blood mononuclear cells (PBMCs), collected before the second cycle of nivolumab. These receptors all stem from a human donor with classical Hodgkin lymphoma.

J is TRBJ2-1 and V is TRBV5-1; TRBD1 matches 9 bases. The V gene end was trimmed by 4 bases and the J gene end by 8 bases; junction bases not matched to a gene: 1. This CDR3 is 12 amino acids long. CDR1 is SGHRS and CDR2 is YFSETQ in the germline V gene. The CDR3 bases are TGCGCCAGCAGCGGGGACAGGGATGAGCAGTTCTTC. Translating it yields CASSGDRDEQFF.

This clone was detected once. The rearrangement links TRBV19 to TRBJ2-1, with 7 bases lining up with TRBD2. V lost 3 bases to trimming and J lost 4 bases; unmatched junction nucleotides: 6. Germline V gene lookup returns CDR1 LNHDA and CDR2 SQIVND (reference sequence). The CDR3 has 15 amino acids. CDR3 region: CASSMGGRTYNEQFF. CDR3 nucleotide sequence: TGTGCCAGTAGTATGGGAGGGAGAACTTACAATGAGCAGTTCTTC.

The V gene is TRBV27, the J gene TRBJ2-3; tentative D call: TRBD2 (5 bases). CDR3 size: 14 residues. Germline CDR1 is MNHEY and CDR2 is SMNVEV (reference sequence). V was shortened by 7 bases and J by 4 bases, with 15 bases between the two germline ends. Here the CDR3 reads CASINTKEADTQYF. The CDR3, as DNA: TGTGCCAGCATCAATACAAAGGAGGCAGATACGCAGTATTTT.

J is TRBJ1-3 and V is TRBV10-1, with a possible D match to TRBD1 (5 bases). Germline lookup yields CDR1 WNHNN and CDR2 SYGVQD (reference sequence). The length of the CDR3 is 16 residues. Trimming left V 4 bases short and J 0 bases short, with 13 bases between. CDR3 sequence reads: CASSGRDGRSGNTIYF. The CDR3 DNA reads as TGCGCCAGCAGTGGTCGGGACGGCCGCTCTGGAAACACCATATATTTT.

This chain uses TRBV11-2 with TRBJ2-5; D unresolved. V lost 8 bases and J 3 bases, leaving 7 bases between the germline ends. CDR1 SGHAT and CDR2 FQNNGV come from the germline V gene. This CDR3 region has 11 residues. The CDR3 spells CASGPEETQYF. Here the CDR3 DNA reads TGTGCCAGCGGACCGGAAGAGACCCAGTACTTC.

The rearrangement links TRBV2 to TRBJ1-4; D remains unclear. The germline V gene has CDR1 SNHLY and CDR2 FYNNEI. The V end was cut by 6 bases, the J end by 0 bases, with 11 bases between. The CDR3 length is 15 residues. The CDR3 sequence: CASSSTGPTNEKLFF. The DNA of the CDR3 is TGTGCCAGCAGCTCAACGGGCCCAACTAATGAAAAACTGTTTTTT. Variable domain in full (rest from reference TRBV2 and TRBJ1-4): EPEVTQTPSHQVTQMGQEVILRCVPISNHLYFYWYRQILGQKVEFLVSFYNNEISEKSEIFDDQFSVERPDGSNFTLKIRSTKLEDSAMYFCASSSTGPTNEKLFFGSGTQLSVL.

The rearrangement uses TRBV11-3 and TRBJ2-2, with 14 bases lining up with TRBD2. Germline V gene sequence: CDR1 SGHNT, CDR2 YENEEA. Trimming took 5 bases from V and 6 from J; bases not matched to a gene: 14. The CDR3 has 19 residues. In DNA, the CDR3 is TGTGCCAGCAGCAGACGCGGGGGACTAGCGGGAGTCATGGCCGGGGAGCTGTTTTTT. It yields the protein CASSRRGGLAGVMAGELFF. Complete variable domain (other parts from reference TRBV11-3 and TRBJ2-2): EAGVVQSPRYKIIEKKQPVAFWCNPISGHNTLYWYLQNLGQGPELLIRYENEEAVDDSQLPKDRFSAERLKGVDSTLKIQPAELGDSAVYLCASSRRGGLAGVMAGELFFGEGSRLTVL.

This rearrangement joins TRBV28 to TRBJ1-2; D is unresolved. The germline V and J ends were trimmed by 8 bases and 8 bases, with 12 bases remaining between them. The CDR3 contains 11 residues. Germline-derived CDR1 and CDR2 are MDHEN and SYDVKM. CDR3 DNA sequence: TGTGCCAGCGGAGGCCCACGAGGCTACACCTTC. The encoded protein is CASGGPRGYTF.

The rearrangement links TRBV9 to TRBJ2-3; 9 bases align to TRBD1. V was clipped by 0 bases and J by 3 bases; unmatched bases: 5. Germline values: CDR1 SGDLS, CDR2 YYNGEE. The CDR3 loop spans 16 amino acids. The CDR3 sequence is CASSVAGTGTTDTQYF. The CDR3 DNA follows: TGTGCCAGCAGCGTAGCTGGGACAGGGACAACAGATACGCAGTATTTT.

The V gene is TRBV6-5, the J gene TRBJ1-1; TRBD1 matches at 11 bases. CDR3 length equals 13 residues. After removal of 6 bases from V and 5 bases from J, the junction contained 2 bases not matched to a gene. Germline CDR1 MNHEY, CDR2 SVGAGI. The CDR3, as DNA: TGTGCCAGCAGCGGACAGGGGGCAACTGAAGCTTTCTTT. Its protein product is CASSGQGATEAFF.

J is TRBJ2-6 and V is TRBV28; D ambiguous. Trimming took 5 bases from V and 0 from J, leaving 11 bases between them. The CDR3 is 16 residues long. Germline CDR1 and CDR2: MDHEN and SYDVKM. The CDR3 region is CASSHPGYSGANVLTF. The CDR3 DNA reads TGTGCCAGCAGTCATCCGGGCTACTCTGGGGCCAACGTCCTGACTTTC.

CDR3 coding DNA: TGTGCCAGCAGCCTGGCGGGAGGGTACCAAGAGACCCAGTACTTC. Translation gives CASSLAGGYQETQYF. This chain links TRBV11-2 with TRBJ2-5; TRBD2 agrees at 9 bases. Germline V gene sequence: CDR1 SGHAT, CDR2 FQNNGV. V dropped 5 bases and J dropped 0; count of bases not matched to a gene: 4. The CDR3 is made up of 15 amino acids.

The rearrangement links TRBV18 to TRBJ1-3; D gene unclear. Trimming took 1 base from V and 0 from J, leaving 10 bases between them. Germline assignment: CDR1 KGHSH and CDR2 LQKENI. This CDR3 is built from 16 residues. The CDR3 coding sequence is TGTGCCAGCTCACCACAACAGAGTTACTCTGGAAACACCATATATTTT. It translates to CASSPQQSYSGNTIYF.

The chain couples TRBV30 to TRBJ2-2; 7 bases align to TRBD1. The V and J ends lost 0 bases and 6 bases, in that order; junction bases with no gene match: 7. In germline, CDR1 is GTSNPN, CDR2 SVGIG (reference sequence). The CDR3 is 15 amino acids. The CDR3 DNA reads as TGTGCCTGGAGTGTAAGGACAGGCCATGCCGGGGAGCTGTTTTTT. Protein: CAWSVRTGHAGELFF.

The chain combines TRBV6-1 with TRBJ1-4, with 7 bases that match TRBD1. Unmatched junction bases numbered 5, after V lost 8 bases and J lost 5 bases. CDR1 MNHNS and CDR2 SASEGT come from the germline V gene. The CDR3 is made up of 13 amino acids. CDR3 loop: CASRGQANEKLFF. Written as DNA, the CDR3 is TGTGCCAGCCGCGGACAGGCGAATGAAAAACTGTTTTTT.

This chain joins TRBV15 and TRBJ2-1; 8 nucleotides agree with TRBD1. The CDR3 is 14 amino acids. Looked up from germline, CDR1 is LNHNV and CDR2 is YYDKDF (reference sequence). V was clipped by 2 bases and J by 7 bases; unmatched bases: 4. The CDR3 sequence: CATSRQGAWNEQFF. The CDR3 DNA reads TGTGCCACCAGCAGACAGGGGGCCTGGAATGAGCAGTTCTTC.

The V and J genes are TRBV14 and TRBJ2-2; TRBD2 agrees at 7 bases. Trimming removed 0 bases from V and 6 bases from J; junction bases left unmatched: 13. This CDR3 is 18 amino acids long. CDR1 is SGHDN and CDR2 is FVKESK in the germline V gene. The CDR3 spells CASSQDEAGTPNSGELFF. DNA of the CDR3: TGTGCCAGCAGCCAAGACGAAGCGGGGACTCCTAATTCCGGGGAGCTGTTTTTT. Full variable domain (missing parts from reference TRBV14 and TRBJ2-2): EAGVTQFPSHSVIEKGQTVTLRCDPISGHDNLYWYRRVMGKEIKFLLHFVKESKQDESGMPNNRFLAERTGGTYSTLKVQPAELEDSGVYFCASSQDEAGTPNSGELFFGEGSRLTVL.

The rearrangement links TRBV5-4 to TRBJ2-2; 11 nucleotides line up with TRBD2. V shed 4 bases, J shed 5 bases, and the junction held 7 bases outside the gene matches. The germline CDR1 and CDR2 sequences are SGHNT and YYREEE (reference sequence). CDR3 length: 16 amino acids. CDR3 loop: CASSPIAGGPTGELFF. CDR3 sequence (DNA): TGTGCCAGCAGCCCGATAGCGGGGGGGCCAACCGGGGAGCTGTTTTTT.

The rearrangement joins TRBV7-9 to TRBJ2-7; the D is unclear. Trimming stripped 1 base from V and 2 bases from J, with 9 bases between. The length of the CDR3 is 14 residues. CDR1 and CDR2 (germline): SEHNR, FQNEAQ (reference sequence). CDR3 in DNA: TGTGCCAGCAGCTTAGGCCAAACAGCCTACGAGCAGTACTTC. Translating it yields CASSLGQTAYEQYF.

The V call is TRBV6-6, the J call TRBJ1-6, with D uncertain. CDR1 and CDR2 from the germline V gene are MNHNY and SVGAGI (reference sequence). Trimming cost V 0 bases and J 7 bases, with 7 bases left between them. CDR3 length: 14 amino acids. CDR3 region: CASSYSSTNSPLHF. The CDR3 DNA is TGTGCCAGCAGTTACTCGAGCACGAATTCACCCCTCCACTTT.

This chain uses TRBV7-9 with TRBJ1-5; D is possibly TRBD1 (6 bases). V was pared by 3 bases and J by 7 bases, with 16 bases between. The CDR3 is made up of 15 amino acids. CDR1 is SEHNR, CDR2 FQNEAQ, per germline (reference sequence). CDR3 coding DNA: TGTGCCAGCAGCTTCACCCACAGGGAAAAACAGCCCCAGCATTTT. This gives the protein CASSFTHREKQPQHF.

V gene TRBV5-1 combines with J gene TRBJ2-1, with D perhaps given as TRBD1 or TRBD2 (5 bases each). The CDR3 length is 15 residues. Germline CDR1 is SGHRS and CDR2 is YFSETQ. The V and J ends lost 0 bases and 0 bases respectively, with 7 bases between them. The CDR3 nucleotides are TGCGCCAGCAGCTTGGGGGGGAACTCCTACAATGAGCAGTTCTTC. This codes for CASSLGGNSYNEQFF.

The CDR3 loop reads CASTLGQGLGYTF. Here the CDR3 DNA reads TGTGCCAGCACCCTCGGACAGGGCCTTGGCTACACCTTC. The V and J genes are TRBV5-6 and TRBJ1-2; TRBD1 aligns across 8 bases. The CDR3 covers 13 residues. Germline loops: CDR1 SGHDT, CDR2 YYEEEE. J lost 7 bases, V lost 6 bases, and 8 bases had no gene match.

The V call is TRBV2, the J call TRBJ2-1; a weak D match, TRBD2 (7 bases). The CDR3 extends over 17 amino acids. Germline V gives CDR1 SNHLY, CDR2 FYNNEI. V lost 5 bases, J lost 5 bases, and 22 bases lay in between. CDR3 nucleotides: TGTGCCAGCAGTATCGAGGGGGTGGTGCGGGAGAACAATGAGCAGTTCTTC. Its protein is CASSIEGVVRENNEQFF.

The chain combines TRBV18 with TRBJ2-2; 7 positions match TRBD2. Trimming took 4 bases from V and 3 from J; bases not matched to a gene: 8. This CDR3 region has 16 residues. The germline V gene has CDR1 KGHSH and CDR2 LQKENI. In DNA form, the CDR3 reads TGTGCCAGCTCACTCAGAATGAGCGGGGACACCGGGGAGCTGTTTTTT. It translates to CASSLRMSGDTGELFF.